The clone carrying this T cell receptor beta chain is large in the sample. This specimen comes from a study of lung T cells in sarcoidosis with Löfgren's syndrome. TCRdb re-analysed the reads in MiXCR, keeping a single row per CDR3 protein. Of roughly 2,600 distinct CDR3 sequences listed, 25% to 30% are singletons. This CDR3 region has 15 residues. Germline assignment: CDR1 SNHLY and CDR2 FYNNEI. Trimming pared 5 bases from V and 0 bases from J, leaving 13 bases between. Sequencing input: CD4+ T cells from bronchoalveolar lavage. The chain combines TRBV2 with TRBJ1-2, with D perhaps TRBD1 (6 bases). The TCR sequence derives from a human donor with sarcoidosis (Löfgren's syndrome or another form), or a control subject (not recorded which). The chain's CDR3 is CASSRDRKSNYGYTF. In DNA form, the CDR3 reads TGTGCCAGCAGTCGCGACAGGAAATCTAACTATGGCTACACCTTC.